The entry below gives a single TCR beta chain sequence along with its context. Its antigen is currently unknown. This CDR3 has 12 residues. Germline V CDR1 and CDR2: ENHRY, SYGVKD. V dropped 4 bases and J dropped 4 bases, with 8 bases sitting between them. The data stem from a study of immune evolution from preneoplasia to lung adenocarcinoma. In the study overall: HLA loss of heterozygosity: under 7.5% AIS, about 15% MIA, 30% to 35% ADC, none AAH.

Patient tissue came from resections in Japan or China, 2014–2017. Nucleic acids came from premalignant or tumor cells enriched by macro-dissection. Findings and caveats of the study: From normal lung to invasive adenocarcinoma, top clone frequencies appeared to decrease.

Assay: immunoSEQ multiplex PCR; the TCRdb copy retains only in-frame clones and omits some. Among thousands of clones listed, 81% were seen once. The TCR originated in a person aged 45 to 59 with lung adenocarcinoma. The chain employs TRBV10-3 and TRBJ2-7; D perhaps matches TRBD2 (5 bases). The source material was FFPE invasive lung adenocarcinoma tissue. CDR3 region: CAISGRGYEQYF. The CDR3 DNA reads as TGTGCCATCAGTGGACGGGGATACGAGCAGTACTTC.